This TCR beta chain was retrieved from a study of T cells after yellow fever vaccination. Looking at the study overall: It was SMART-Seq v4 Ultra Low Input that prepared the fractions with low cell numbers.

In TCRdb, the 5' RACE reads were re-called with MiXCR into one record per CDR3 protein. The sample contains about 550,000 distinct CDR3 sequences, roughly 19% of which appear only once. The study's findings and limits: Some clonotypes were seen in both the CD4 and the CD8 compartments. These made up a small share and likely arose from convergent recombination. Most clones from primary vaccination were detected again post-booster (approximately 97% CD4, 88% CD8). FACS-sorted repertoires could contain abundant clonotypes contaminating from the bulk population.

As to this clonotype: Its antigen is as yet unknown.

This clonotype was sampled from a man under 40 who received the YFV17D yellow fever vaccine. The material sequenced was PBMCs, taken 15 days after the yellow fever booster vaccination.

CDR3 in amino acids: CSARSGRRYNEQFF. The CDR3 region has the DNA TGCAGTGCTAGATCCGGGAGGCGTTACAATGAGCAGTTCTTC. V is TRBV20-1 and J is TRBJ2-1; 7 bases line up with TRBD2. Germline CDR1 is DFQATT and CDR2 is SNEGSKA (reference sequence). Germline trimming cut 2 bases from V and 4 bases from J; bases unmatched to any gene: 5. CDR3 length: 14 amino acids.